The clone carrying this T cell receptor beta chain was observed once. The sample belongs to a study of blood T cell repertoires in COVID-19. The CDR3 contains 15 residues. The V and J ends lost 3 bases and 5 bases, in that order; junction bases with no gene match: 6. In germline, CDR1 is KGHSH, CDR2 LQKENI. The repertoire was sequenced with immunoSEQ multiplex PCR; TCRdb's copy has only in-frame clones and lacks some. Of around 62,000 clones listed, roughly 92% were seen once; the top ten hold approximately 2.9%. Sequenced: peripheral blood. The chain employs TRBV18 and TRBJ1-1, with TRBD1 identical over 10 bases. This receptor was identified in a man aged 65 to 79 with active COVID-19. In DNA form, the CDR3 reads TGTGCCAGCTCACCCGGACAGGGGGTAGGAACTGAAGCTTTCTTT. It codes for CASSPGQGVGTEAFF. The entire variable domain, with the rest obtained from reference TRBV18 and TRBJ1-1, is as follows: NAGVMQNPRHLVRRRGQEARLRCSPMKGHSHVYWYRQLPEEGLKFMVYLQKENIIDESGMPKERFSAEFPKEGPSILRIQQVVRGDSAAYFCASSPGQGVGTEAFFGQGTRLTVV.